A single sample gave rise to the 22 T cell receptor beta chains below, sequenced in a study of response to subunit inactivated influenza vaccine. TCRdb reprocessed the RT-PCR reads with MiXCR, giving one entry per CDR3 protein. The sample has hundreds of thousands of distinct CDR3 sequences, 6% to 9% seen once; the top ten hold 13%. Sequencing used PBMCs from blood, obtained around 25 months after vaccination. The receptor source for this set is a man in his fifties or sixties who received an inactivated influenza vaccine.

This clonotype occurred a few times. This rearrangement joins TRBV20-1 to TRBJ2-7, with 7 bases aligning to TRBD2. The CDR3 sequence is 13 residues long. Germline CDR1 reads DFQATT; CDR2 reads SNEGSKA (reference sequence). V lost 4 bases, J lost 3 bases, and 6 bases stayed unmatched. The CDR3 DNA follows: TGCAGTGCTACCGGGACTACTAGCTACGAGCAGTACTTC. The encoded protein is CSATGTTSYEQYF.

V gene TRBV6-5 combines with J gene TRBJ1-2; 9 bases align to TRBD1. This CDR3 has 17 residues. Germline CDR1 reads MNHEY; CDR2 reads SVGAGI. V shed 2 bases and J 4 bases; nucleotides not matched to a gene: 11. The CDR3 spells CASSYEATGGAGYGYTF. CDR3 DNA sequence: TGTGCCAGCAGTTACGAAGCAACAGGGGGCGCTGGCTATGGCTACACCTTC.

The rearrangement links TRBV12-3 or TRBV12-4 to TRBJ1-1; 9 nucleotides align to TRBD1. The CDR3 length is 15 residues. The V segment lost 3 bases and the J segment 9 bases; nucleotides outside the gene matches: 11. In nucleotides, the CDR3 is TGTGCCAGCAGTTTGTCGGGGACAGGGTCAACTAAAGCTTTCTTT. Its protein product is CASSLSGTGSTKAFF.

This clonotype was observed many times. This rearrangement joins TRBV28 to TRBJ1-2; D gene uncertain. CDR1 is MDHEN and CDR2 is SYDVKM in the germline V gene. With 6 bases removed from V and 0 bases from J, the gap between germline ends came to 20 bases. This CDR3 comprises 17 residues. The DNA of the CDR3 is TGTGCCAGCAGCCCTCCACCTATGGCAACCCCTAACTATGGCTACACCTTC. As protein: CASSPPPMATPNYGYTF.

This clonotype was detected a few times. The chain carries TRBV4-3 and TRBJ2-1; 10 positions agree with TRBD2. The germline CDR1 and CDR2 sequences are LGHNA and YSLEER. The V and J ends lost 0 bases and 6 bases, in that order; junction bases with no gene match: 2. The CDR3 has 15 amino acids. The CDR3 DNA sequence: TGCGCCAGCAGCCAAGAGCTAGCGGGAGCCAATGAGCAGTTCTTC. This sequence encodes CASSQELAGANEQFF.

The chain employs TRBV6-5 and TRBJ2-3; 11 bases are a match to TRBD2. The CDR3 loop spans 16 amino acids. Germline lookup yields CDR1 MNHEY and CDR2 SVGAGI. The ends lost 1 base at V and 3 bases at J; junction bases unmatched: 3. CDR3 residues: CASSYYASGGTDTQYF. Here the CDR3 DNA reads TGTGCCAGCAGTTACTATGCTAGCGGGGGGACAGATACGCAGTATTTT.

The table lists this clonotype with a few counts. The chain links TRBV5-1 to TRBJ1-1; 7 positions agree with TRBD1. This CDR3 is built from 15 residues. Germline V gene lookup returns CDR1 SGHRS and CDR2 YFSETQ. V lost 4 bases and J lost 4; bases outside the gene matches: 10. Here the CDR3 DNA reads TGCGCCAGCAGCCAAAAAGGGGGCGGATTCACTGAAGCTTTCTTT. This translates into CASSQKGGGFTEAFF.

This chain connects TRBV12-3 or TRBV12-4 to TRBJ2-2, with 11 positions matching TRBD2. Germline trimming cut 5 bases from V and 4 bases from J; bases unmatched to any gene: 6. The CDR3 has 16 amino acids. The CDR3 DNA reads TGTGCCAGCAGTCATAGCGGGAGGGCCTTCACCGGGGAGCTGTTTTTT. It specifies CASSHSGRAFTGELFF.

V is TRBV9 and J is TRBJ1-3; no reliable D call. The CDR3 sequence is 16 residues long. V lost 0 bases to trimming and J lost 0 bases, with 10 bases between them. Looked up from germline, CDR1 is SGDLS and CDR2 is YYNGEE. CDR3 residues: CASSVGVGYSGNTIYF. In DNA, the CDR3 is TGTGCCAGCAGCGTAGGGGTGGGCTACTCTGGAAACACCATATATTTT.

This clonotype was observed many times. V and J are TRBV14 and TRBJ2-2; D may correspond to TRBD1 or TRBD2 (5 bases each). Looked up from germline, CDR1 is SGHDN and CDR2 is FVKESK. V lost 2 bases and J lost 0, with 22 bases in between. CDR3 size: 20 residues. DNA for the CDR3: TGTGCCAGCAGCCAATTTCGTCGTCCATTGCAGGGACCGAACACCGGGGAGCTGTTTTTT. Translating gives CASSQFRRPLQGPNTGELFF.

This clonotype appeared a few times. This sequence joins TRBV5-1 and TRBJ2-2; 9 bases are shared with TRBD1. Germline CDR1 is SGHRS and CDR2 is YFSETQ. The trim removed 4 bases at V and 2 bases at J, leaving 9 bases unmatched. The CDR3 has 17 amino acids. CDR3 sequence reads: CASSKGTGRPNTGELFF. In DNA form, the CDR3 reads TGCGCCAGCAGCAAAGGGACAGGGCGTCCTAACACCGGGGAGCTGTTTTTT.

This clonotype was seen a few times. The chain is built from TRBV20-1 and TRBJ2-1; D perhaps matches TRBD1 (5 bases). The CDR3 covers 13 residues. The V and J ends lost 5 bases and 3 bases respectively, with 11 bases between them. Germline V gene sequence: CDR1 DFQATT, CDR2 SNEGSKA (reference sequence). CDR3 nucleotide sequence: TGCAGTGCTGAAACAGGTCACTACAATGAGCAGTTCTTC. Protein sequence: CSAETGHYNEQFF.

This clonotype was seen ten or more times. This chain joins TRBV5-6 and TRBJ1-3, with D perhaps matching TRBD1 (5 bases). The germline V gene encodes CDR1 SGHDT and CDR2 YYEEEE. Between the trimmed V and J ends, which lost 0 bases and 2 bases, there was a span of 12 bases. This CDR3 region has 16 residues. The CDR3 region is CASSLDPGGTGNTIYF. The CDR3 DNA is TGTGCCAGCAGCTTGGACCCGGGGGGAACTGGAAACACCATATATTTT.

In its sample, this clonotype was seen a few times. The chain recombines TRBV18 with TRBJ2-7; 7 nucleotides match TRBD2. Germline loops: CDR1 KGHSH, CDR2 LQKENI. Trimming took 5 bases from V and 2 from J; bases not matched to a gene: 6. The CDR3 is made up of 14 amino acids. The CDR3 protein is CASSVNREAYEQYF. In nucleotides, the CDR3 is TGTGCCAGCTCAGTTAACCGGGAGGCCTACGAGCAGTACTTC.

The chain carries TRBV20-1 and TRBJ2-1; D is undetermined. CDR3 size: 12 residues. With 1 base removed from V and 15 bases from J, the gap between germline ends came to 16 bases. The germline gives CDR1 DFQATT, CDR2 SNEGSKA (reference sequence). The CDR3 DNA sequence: TGCAGTGCTAGAGGGTCGTCGATGTTTGGGTTCTTC. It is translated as CSARGSSMFGFF.

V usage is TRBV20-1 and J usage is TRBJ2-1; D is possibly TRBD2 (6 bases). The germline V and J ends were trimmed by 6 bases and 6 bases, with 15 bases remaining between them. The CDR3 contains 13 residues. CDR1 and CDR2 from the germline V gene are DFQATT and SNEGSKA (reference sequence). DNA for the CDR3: TGCAGTGCCTACCGGGGACTGGTCAATGAGCAGTTCTTC. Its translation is CSAYRGLVNEQFF.

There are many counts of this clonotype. The CDR3 spells CASSQDGYGTGPNYGYTF. The CDR3 region has the DNA TGCGCCAGCAGCCAAGATGGATACGGGACAGGGCCAAACTATGGCTACACCTTC. The J gene is TRBJ1-2, the V gene TRBV4-3; 9 nucleotides match TRBD1. From germline, CDR1 is LGHNA and CDR2 YSLEER. V lost 0 bases to trimming and J lost 2 bases; unmatched junction nucleotides: 10. The CDR3 sequence is 18 residues long.

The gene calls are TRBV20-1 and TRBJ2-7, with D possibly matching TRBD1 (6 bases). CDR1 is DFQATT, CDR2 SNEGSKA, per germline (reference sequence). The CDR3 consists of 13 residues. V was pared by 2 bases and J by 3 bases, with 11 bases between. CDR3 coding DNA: TGCAGTGCTAGAAACGAAGGGGGCTACGAGCAGTACTTC. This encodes CSARNEGGYEQYF.

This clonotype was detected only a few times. Written as DNA, the CDR3 is TGTGCCAGCAGTGCTAAAAACATTCAGTACTTC. The encoded protein is CASSAKNIQYF. This chain connects TRBV2 to TRBJ2-4; no firm D call. In germline, CDR1 is SNHLY, CDR2 FYNNEI. CDR3 length: 11 residues. V shed 4 bases and J shed 4 bases, with 2 bases lying between them.

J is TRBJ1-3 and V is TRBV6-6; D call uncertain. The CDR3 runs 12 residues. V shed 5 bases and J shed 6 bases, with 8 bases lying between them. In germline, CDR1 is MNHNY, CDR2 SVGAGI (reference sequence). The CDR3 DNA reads TGTGCCAGCAGTATTCGGCCAAACACCATATATTTT. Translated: CASSIRPNTIYF.

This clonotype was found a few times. CDR3: CASSQDLTQAKNIQYF. CDR3 DNA sequence: TGCGCCAGCAGCCAAGATCTAACCCAAGCCAAAAACATTCAGTACTTC. The genes are TRBV4-3 and TRBJ2-4; D is unresolved. V dropped 0 bases and J dropped 0 bases, with 9 bases sitting between them. CDR1 and CDR2 (germline): LGHNA, YSLEER. The CDR3 consists of 16 residues.

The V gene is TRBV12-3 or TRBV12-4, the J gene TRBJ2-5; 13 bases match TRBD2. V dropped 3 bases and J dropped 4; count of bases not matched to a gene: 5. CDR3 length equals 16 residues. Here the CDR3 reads CASSFFTSGRGETQYF. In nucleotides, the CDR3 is TGTGCCAGCAGTTTTTTTACTAGCGGGAGGGGAGAGACCCAGTACTTC.